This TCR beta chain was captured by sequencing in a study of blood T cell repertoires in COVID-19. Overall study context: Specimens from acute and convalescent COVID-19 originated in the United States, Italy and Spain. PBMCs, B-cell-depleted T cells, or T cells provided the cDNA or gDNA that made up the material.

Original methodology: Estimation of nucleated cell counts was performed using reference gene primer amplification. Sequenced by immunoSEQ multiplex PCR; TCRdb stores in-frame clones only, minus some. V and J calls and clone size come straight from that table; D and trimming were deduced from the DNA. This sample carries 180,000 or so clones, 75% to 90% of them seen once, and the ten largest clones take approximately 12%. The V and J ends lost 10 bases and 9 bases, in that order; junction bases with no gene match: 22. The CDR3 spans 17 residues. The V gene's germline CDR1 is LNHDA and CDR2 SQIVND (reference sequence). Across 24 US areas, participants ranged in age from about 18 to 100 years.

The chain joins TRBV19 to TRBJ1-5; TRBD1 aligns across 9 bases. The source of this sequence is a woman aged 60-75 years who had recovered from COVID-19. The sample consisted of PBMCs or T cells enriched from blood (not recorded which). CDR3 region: CATNFRGQGFLGGPQHF. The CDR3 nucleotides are TGTGCCACCAATTTTCGGGGACAGGGCTTTCTAGGCGGGCCCCAGCATTTT.